The entry below describes one TCR beta chain. The table came from immunoSEQ multiplex PCR; TCRdb's copy has only in-frame clones and leaves some out. This table holds roughly 120,000 clones, 80% to 90% found once. Germline-derived CDR1 and CDR2 are WSHSY and SAAADI. Germline trimming cut 8 bases from V and 5 bases from J; bases unmatched to any gene: 6. There are 13 residues in the CDR3. The data were taken from a study of T cell responses to AZD1222 COVID-19 vaccine. This clonotype originated in an adult in good health. The specimen comprised peripheral blood, sampled on day 0 of AZD1222 vaccination. The gene calls are TRBV10-2 and TRBJ2-5; TRBD2 matches 9 bases. For the CDR3, the DNA is TGCGCCAGCTCTGGGACTAGCCGGGAGACCCAGTACTTC. This encodes CASSGTSRETQYF.